The next 26 T cell receptor beta chains were all read from a single sample in a study of shared T cell receptors in the human thymus. Sequenced by immunoSEQ multiplex PCR; TCRdb stores in-frame clones only, minus some. The sample has about 540,000 clones, around 82% seen once. The same sample was also used in a study of human thymus T cells.

The specimen was thymocytes. These receptors originate from a boy under two years old with a congenital heart defect.

The chain employs TRBV9 and TRBJ2-3; 9 bases are a match to TRBD1. Germline assignment: CDR1 SGDLS and CDR2 YYNGEE. The CDR3 spans 17 residues. J gave up 6 bases and V 3 bases, and 14 bases lay outside the gene matches. CDR3 in amino acids: CASSGCPGQGPGDTQYF. In DNA form, the CDR3 reads TGTGCCAGCAGCGGATGCCCGGGACAGGGACCTGGGGATACGCAGTATTTT.

This chain links TRBV5-6 with TRBJ2-7, with TRBD2 matching 7 bases. From germline, CDR1 is SGHDT and CDR2 YYEEEE. This CDR3 has 15 amino acids. V gave up 0 bases and J gave up 2 bases; unmatched junction bases: 5. CDR3 protein: CASSLEASGTYEQYF. As DNA, the CDR3 is TGTGCCAGCAGCTTGGAAGCTAGCGGAACCTACGAGCAGTACTTC.

The chain uses TRBV6-5 and TRBJ2-7, with 9 bases matching TRBD1. The CDR3 sequence is 14 residues long. Per the germline V gene, CDR1 is MNHEY and CDR2 is SVGAGI. The V gene end was trimmed by 4 bases and the J gene end by 2 bases; junction bases not matched to a gene: 3. In DNA form, the CDR3 reads TGTGCCAGCAGTTTCCGGGACAGGGCCTACGAGCAGTACTTC. It translates to CASSFRDRAYEQYF.

The chain couples TRBV27 to TRBJ2-5; D is possibly TRBD2 (6 bases). The germline V gene has CDR1 MNHEY and CDR2 SMNVEV (reference sequence). The CDR3 sequence is 16 residues long. V was trimmed by 2 bases and J by 4 bases, leaving 17 bases between them. CDR3 DNA sequence: TGTGCCAGCAGTTTAAGGGTGGGGGGAGAGGTAGAGACCCAGTACTTC. This codes for CASSLRVGGEVETQYF.

The gene calls are TRBV7-9 and TRBJ1-2; perhaps TRBD1 as D (5 bases). The CDR3 is 13 amino acids. V lost 2 bases, J lost 3 bases, and 7 bases lay in between. The germline gives CDR1 SEHNR, CDR2 FQNEAQ (reference sequence). The CDR3 coding sequence is TGTGCCAGCAGCTTACGGGGGGACTATGGCTACACCTTC. This codes for CASSLRGDYGYTF.

The chain uses TRBV10-3 and TRBJ1-5, with 7 bases aligning to TRBD1. CDR3 length equals 15 residues. Germline assignment: CDR1 ENHRY and CDR2 SYGVKD. J lost 8 bases, V lost 4 bases, and 11 bases had no gene match. The CDR3 sequence is CAISGGQISREPQHF. In DNA form, the CDR3 reads TGTGCCATCAGTGGGGGACAGATCTCGCGTGAGCCCCAGCATTTT.

The chain has TRBV6-1 and TRBJ1-5, with D perhaps TRBD1 (5 bases). The CDR3 is made up of 17 amino acids. Trimming removed 0 bases at V and 0 bases at J, with 12 bases between. Germline CDR1 MNHNS, CDR2 SASEGT. The CDR3 spells CASSEALGAYSNQPQHF. DNA of the CDR3: TGTGCCAGCAGTGAAGCTCTAGGGGCCTATAGCAATCAGCCCCAGCATTTT.

Here the CDR3 DNA reads TGCGCCACCAGAATCACCGGACTAGCGGACAAACTGCAGTACTTC. Residues: CATRITGLADKLQYF. V gene TRBV10-2 combines with J gene TRBJ2-7; 10 bases are a match to TRBD2. The ends lost 10 bases at V and 9 bases at J; junction bases unmatched: 18. This CDR3 spans 15 amino acids. CDR1 is WSHSY, CDR2 SAAADI, per germline.

The chain couples TRBV5-5 to TRBJ2-7; the D gene is possibly TRBD1 (5 bases). CDR1 is SGHKS, CDR2 YYEKEE, per germline (reference sequence). With 0 bases removed from V and 6 bases from J, the gap between germline ends came to 10 bases. The CDR3 has 13 amino acids. The CDR3 is CASSLGQPGEQYF. The CDR3 DNA reads TGTGCCAGCAGCTTGGGACAGCCCGGCGAGCAGTACTTC.

This chain uses TRBV6-5 with TRBJ2-5; perhaps TRBD2 as D (5 bases). Germline CDR1 reads MNHEY; CDR2 reads SVGAGI. This CDR3 region has 13 residues. V was shortened by 7 bases and J by 6 bases, with 15 bases between the two germline ends. The CDR3 is CASTSDSQQTQYF. As DNA, the CDR3 is TGTGCCAGCACATCGGACTCTCAGCAGACCCAGTACTTC.

This clone was recorded only once. This CDR3 reads CASSSGQGAVYEQYF. As DNA, the CDR3 is TGTGCCAGCAGTTCGGGACAGGGGGCCGTCTACGAGCAGTACTTC. The chain couples TRBV25-1 to TRBJ2-5; 12 bases agree with TRBD1. The J call is uncertain, as TRBJ2-7 better fits the DNA end. The CDR3 is 15 residues long. From germline, CDR1 is MGHDK and CDR2 SYGVNS.

The rearrangement joins TRBV28 to TRBJ2-7; D may be TRBD1 (6 bases). V lost 5 bases and J lost 2, with 22 bases in between. The CDR3 is 17 residues long. Looked up from germline, CDR1 is MDHEN and CDR2 is SYDVKM. Here the CDR3 reads CASSPPGQKGVPYEQYF. CDR3 DNA sequence: TGTGCCAGCAGTCCCCCCGGACAGAAAGGGGTTCCCTACGAGCAGTACTTC. Variable domain in full (rest from reference TRBV28 and TRBJ2-7): DVKVTQSSRYLVKRTGEKVFLECVQDMDHENMFWYRQDPGLGLRLIYFSYDVKMKEKGDIPEGYSVSREKKERFSLILESASTNQTSMYLCASSPPGQKGVPYEQYFGPGTRLTVT.

The sample holds one count of this clone. The chain has TRBV5-1 and TRBJ1-1; TRBD1 agrees at 10 bases. Germline trimming cut 0 bases from V and 3 bases from J; bases unmatched to any gene: 8. Germline V lookup: CDR1 SGHRS, CDR2 YFSETQ. There are 17 residues in the CDR3. CDR3 DNA: TGCGCCAGCAGCTTGGAGGGGACAGGGGAATGGGACACTGAAGCTTTCTTT. It is translated as CASSLEGTGEWDTEAFF.

The V call is TRBV14, the J call TRBJ2-2, with D unclear. This CDR3 has 13 amino acids. The germline V gene has CDR1 SGHDN and CDR2 FVKESK. The V end lost 5 bases, the J end lost 1 base, and 5 bases lay between the germline ends. CDR3 DNA sequence: TGTGCCAGCAGCTCAGAGAACACCGGGGAGCTGTTTTTT. Its translation: CASSSENTGELFF.

J is TRBJ2-5 and V is TRBV27, with 11 bases fitting TRBD1. There are 14 residues in the CDR3. With 4 bases clipped from V and 5 bases from J, the junction kept 3 bases outside the gene matches. CDR1 is MNHEY and CDR2 is SMNVEV in the germline V gene (reference sequence). In nucleotides, the CDR3 is TGTGCCAGCAGTTCGGACAGGGGGCACGAGACCCAGTACTTC. It codes for CASSSDRGHETQYF.

This chain joins TRBV4-2 and TRBJ2-5; TRBD1 matches 10 bases. This CDR3 has 16 residues. V gave up 4 bases and J gave up 5 bases; unmatched junction bases: 10. Germline V CDR1 and CDR2: LGHNA, YNFKEQ. The CDR3 protein is CASSPNRGTGVETQYF. DNA for the CDR3: TGTGCCAGCAGCCCAAATCGCGGGACAGGGGTTGAGACCCAGTACTTC.

The chain combines TRBV5-6 with TRBJ2-7; 8 nucleotides agree with TRBD1. V lost 0 bases and J lost 6; bases outside the gene matches: 2. The germline CDR1 and CDR2 sequences are SGHDT and YYEEEE. This CDR3 spans 13 amino acids. The CDR3 sequence: CASSLGTGSEQYF. CDR3 coding DNA: TGTGCCAGCAGCTTGGGGACAGGGAGCGAGCAGTACTTC.

This clone was found a few times. V and J are TRBV4-1 and TRBJ2-7, with 8 bases identical to TRBD1. CDR1 and CDR2 from the germline V gene are MGHRA and YSYEKL. V shed 0 bases and J 3 bases; nucleotides not matched to a gene: 7. The CDR3 is 16 amino acids. DNA of the CDR3: TGCGCCAGCAGCCAAGAACCTGGACAGGGTCACTACGAGCAGTACTTC. This translates into CASSQEPGQGHYEQYF.

V gene TRBV14 combines with J gene TRBJ1-1; 8 bases match TRBD1. Trimming removed 3 bases from V and 1 base from J; junction bases left unmatched: 10. The CDR3 is 17 amino acids. The V gene's germline CDR1 is SGHDN and CDR2 FVKESK. CDR3 nucleotides: TGTGCCAGCAGCCACTATGAATCGACAGGGGAGAACACTGAAGCTTTCTTT. Translating gives CASSHYESTGENTEAFF.

The chain recombines TRBV30 with TRBJ2-6; no clear D. The V and J ends lost 5 bases and 0 bases respectively, with 11 bases between them. CDR1 GTSNPN and CDR2 SVGIG come from the germline V gene (reference sequence). The CDR3 totals 15 residues. The CDR3 sequence is CAWDGRNSGANVLTF. The CDR3 DNA reads TGTGCCTGGGATGGCCGCAACTCTGGGGCCAACGTCCTGACTTTC.

The V and J genes are TRBV19 and TRBJ2-1, with 10 bases fitting TRBD2. J was trimmed by 8 bases and V by 0 bases; bases with no gene match: 13. Germline lookup yields CDR1 LNHDA and CDR2 SQIVND (reference sequence). This CDR3 has 18 residues. CDR3 sequence (DNA): TGTGCCAGTAGTATAGATTGGACTAGCGGATGGTCTTCCCATGAGCAGTTCTTC. Protein product: CASSIDWTSGWSSHEQFF.

This sequence joins TRBV9 and TRBJ2-7; tentative D call: TRBD1 (8 bases). The CDR3 sequence is 15 residues long. Trimming stripped 4 bases from V and 3 bases from J, with 17 bases between. Germline CDR1 is SGDLS and CDR2 is YYNGEE. The DNA of the CDR3 is TGTGCCAGCAGCCCGACAGGGGAGGGACACTACGAGCAGTACTTC. It is translated as CASSPTGEGHYEQYF.

The chain employs TRBV19 and TRBJ1-5; D ambiguous. From germline, CDR1 is LNHDA and CDR2 SQIVND (reference sequence). Trimming removed 5 bases at V and 0 bases at J, with 11 bases between. The CDR3 runs to 15 residues. DNA for the CDR3: TGTGCCAGTAGTTACCGAGGGTTTAGCAATCAGCCCCAGCATTTT. Translated: CASSYRGFSNQPQHF.

The rearrangement uses TRBV30 and TRBJ1-4; TRBD1 might be the D (5 bases). V was clipped by 2 bases and J by 2 bases, with 12 bases between them. This CDR3 has 15 amino acids. The germline gives CDR1 GTSNPN, CDR2 SVGIG (reference sequence). The CDR3 nucleotides are TGTGCCTGGAGTATCCCGGGGGTCACTAATGAAAAACTGTTTTTT. Its protein product is CAWSIPGVTNEKLFF.

The chain links TRBV27 to TRBJ2-3; TRBD2 might be the D (6 bases). The germline V gene has CDR1 MNHEY and CDR2 SMNVEV (reference sequence). Trimming left V 8 bases short and J 3 bases short, with 15 bases between. This CDR3 comprises 14 residues. The CDR3 region is CASASRGTTDTQYF. The CDR3 bases are TGTGCCAGCGCCTCCCGGGGGACGACAGATACGCAGTATTTT.

In its sample, this clone was seen a few times. V usage is TRBV5-1 and J usage is TRBJ2-7; TRBD1 aligns across 8 bases. This CDR3 is 17 amino acids long. The germline gives CDR1 SGHRS, CDR2 YFSETQ. Trimming cost V 8 bases and J 6 bases; bases outside gene matches: 22. As DNA, the CDR3 is TGCGCCAGTCGACGTCCGGGACAGGATCACTTCGGGGGCGAGCAGTACTTC. This codes for CASRRPGQDHFGGEQYF.